The 10 T cell receptor beta chains in this list originate from one sample, sequenced in a study of early T cells in non-severe SARS-CoV-2 infection. Via MiXCR, TCRdb re-called the 5' RACE reads, giving one row per CDR3 protein. The sample lists about 48,000 distinct CDR3 sequences; around 7.7% were seen once. Source material: whole blood. Every receptor here comes from an adult who was a healthcare worker with PCR-confirmed SARS-CoV-2 infection or an uninfected control (not recorded which).

Here the CDR3 reads CASSQSPGQGAKNIQYF. DNA for the CDR3: TGCGCCAGCAGCCAGAGTCCTGGACAGGGGGCTAAAAACATTCAGTACTTC. The chain recombines TRBV4-1 with TRBJ2-4, with 11 bases fitting TRBD1. The V gene's germline CDR1 is MGHRA and CDR2 YSYEKL. V dropped 3 bases and J dropped 4; count of bases not matched to a gene: 8. The CDR3 runs to 17 residues.

This clonotype appeared a few times. The V gene is TRBV30, the J gene TRBJ1-5; 11 bases agree with TRBD1. Germline V lookup: CDR1 GTSNPN, CDR2 SVGIG (reference sequence). This CDR3 is built from 15 residues. V trimming: 5 bases; J trimming: 9 bases; junction bases outside the gene matches: 12. The CDR3 region is CAWGAGTGGGLPQHF. The DNA for the CDR3 is TGTGCCTGGGGTGCCGGGACAGGGGGAGGTCTGCCCCAGCATTTT. Complete variable domain (other parts from reference TRBV30 and TRBJ1-5): SQTIHQWPATLVQPVGSPLSLECTVEGTSNPNLYWYRQAAGRGLQLLFYSVGIGQISSEVPQNLSASRPQDRQFILSSKKLLLSDSGFYLCAWGAGTGGGLPQHFGDGTRLSIL.

The chain combines TRBV5-8 with TRBJ1-1; 8 bases agree with TRBD1. Trimming took 2 bases from V and 7 from J; bases not matched to a gene: 7. CDR1 is SGHTS, CDR2 YDEGEE, per germline. The length of the CDR3 is 14 residues. CDR3: CASSFEQGGGEAFF. In DNA form, the CDR3 reads TGTGCCAGCAGCTTTGAACAGGGGGGAGGTGAAGCTTTCTTT.

The chain has TRBV5-1 and TRBJ2-7; maybe TRBD1 (6 bases). The CDR3 consists of 15 residues. Trimming shortened V by 3 bases and J by 0 bases, and 13 bases separated the two germline ends. CDR1 is SGHRS and CDR2 is YFSETQ in the germline V gene. The CDR3 loop reads CASSSGDAISYEQYF. CDR3 coding DNA: TGCGCCAGCAGCTCAGGGGACGCTATCTCCTACGAGCAGTACTTC.

The table lists this clonotype with many counts. The junction differs from germline at one of its ends, possibly a read error. V usage is TRBV19 and J usage is TRBJ2-1; the match to TRBD1 covers 9 bases. The CDR3 has 15 amino acids. CDR1 and CDR2 from the germline V gene are LNHDA and SQIVND (reference sequence). The CDR3 bases are TGTGCCAGTCGTATTACCGGGACAGGGAACAATGAGCAGTTCTTC. Amino acid sequence: CASRITGTGNNEQFF.

At least ten counts were recorded for this clonotype. The chain joins TRBV5-4 to TRBJ1-1, with 7 bases fitting TRBD1. J was trimmed by 5 bases and V by 1 base; bases with no gene match: 5. Germline CDR1 is SGHNT and CDR2 is YYREEE (reference sequence). The CDR3 extends over 14 amino acids. This chain's CDR3 is CASSLTGERTEAFF. CDR3 nucleotides: TGTGCCAGCAGCTTGACAGGGGAAAGGACTGAAGCTTTCTTT.

The chain employs TRBV6-2 or TRBV6-3 and TRBJ1-1; D is uncertain. Deletions cut 5 bases from V and 4 bases from J, with 11 bases between. CDR3 length: 13 amino acids. CDR1 is MNHEY, CDR2 SVGEGT, per germline. CDR3 DNA: TGTGCCAGCAGTCGCCTCGGTTTCACTGAAGCTTTCTTT. This translates into CASSRLGFTEAFF.

This clonotype was seen at least ten times. The chain links TRBV20-1 to TRBJ2-3; D might be TRBD1 (5 bases). The V end was cut by 2 bases, the J end by 2 bases, with 8 bases between. This CDR3 spans 13 amino acids. Germline values: CDR1 DFQATT, CDR2 SNEGSKA (reference sequence). In DNA, the CDR3 is TGCAGTGCTAGATCAGGGCTCACAGATACGCAGTATTTT. Encoded protein: CSARSGLTDTQYF.

This clonotype was detected many times. The chain is built from TRBV10-3 and TRBJ2-1; 14 bases map to TRBD2. Unmatched junction bases numbered 6, after V lost 8 bases and J lost 0 bases. Germline V gene data show CDR1 as ENHRY and CDR2 as SYGVKD. The CDR3 has 17 amino acids. CDR3 loop: CAIGLAGGANSYNEQFF. The CDR3 bases are TGTGCCATCGGACTAGCGGGGGGCGCGAACTCCTACAATGAGCAGTTCTTC.

In its sample, this clonotype was seen many times. The chain carries TRBV3-1 and TRBJ2-7, with D hard to call. Germline V gene data show CDR1 as LGHDT and CDR2 as YNNKEL (reference sequence). The length of the CDR3 is 12 residues. V lost 4 bases and J 1 base, leaving 5 bases between the germline ends. CDR3 protein: CASSRVSYEQYF. CDR3 coding DNA: TGTGCCAGCAGCCGAGTGTCCTACGAGCAGTACTTC.